This T cell receptor (beta chain) was sequenced for a study of T cell responses to AZD1222 COVID-19 vaccine. Study results and caveats: Clonal diversity was possibly underestimated, and the donors were mostly white British, with more females.

This CDR3 spans 15 amino acids. Trimming cost V 2 bases and J 1 base, with 11 bases left between them. Germline CDR1 is LGHDT and CDR2 is YNNKEL (reference sequence). On this clone: Its matching antigen is unknown.

Method: immunoSEQ multiplex PCR; TCRdb's copy keeps in-frame clones and lacks some. The sample has some 140,000 clones, roughly 85% seen once. The sample consisted of peripheral blood, taken 28 days after the second dose of the MenACWY control vaccine. The V gene is TRBV3-1 (or the pseudogene TRBV3-2), the J gene TRBJ2-5; D possibly corresponds to TRBD2 (6 bases). This TCR came from an adult who received the MenACWY meningococcal vaccine as a control. CDR3 protein: CASSQRLGGQETQYF. CDR3 bases: TGTGCCAGCAGCCAAAGATTGGGGGGCCAAGAGACCCAGTACTTC.